The source of this T cell receptor (beta chain) is a study of regulatory T cells in long-lasting Graves disease. The sample's time point: newly diagnosed GD, antithyroid drugs for less than 3 months. From PBMCs, RNA was extracted and then used to make the TCR library. Many counts were recorded for this clonotype. The CDR3 is 16 residues long. The germline V gene has CDR1 DFQATT and CDR2 SNEGSKA (reference sequence). V gave up 0 bases and J gave up 3 bases; unmatched junction bases: 7. The authors built TCR beta libraries using iRepertoire HTBI primers and Arm-PCR of CDR3 regions. TCRdb re-analysed the multiplex PCR reads in MiXCR, keeping a single row per CDR3 protein. The table records more than 300,000 distinct CDR3 sequences, roughly 17% of them present only once. These records were also assigned to another study, of T cells in Graves' hyperthyroidism and ophthalmopathy.

The sample was peripheral blood mononuclear cells (PBMCs), taken at new diagnosis, from a patient treated with antithyroid drugs. The clonotype originates from a woman younger than 35 with Graves disease. V gene TRBV20-1 combines with J gene TRBJ2-3; 9 nucleotides line up with TRBD1. The CDR3 spells CSARDQGQGGTDTQYF. The CDR3 DNA reads as TGCAGTGCTAGAGATCAGGGACAGGGAGGGACAGATACGCAGTATTTT.